The clone carrying this TCR beta chain was found many times. Its antigen is unknown. This specimen comes from a study of human T cells and chemical hapten exposure. The study used a library that attached unique molecular identifiers to individual cDNA molecules. Via MiXCR, TCRdb re-called the RACE reads, giving one row per CDR3 protein. The profile shows about 90,000 distinct CDR3 sequences, 9.5% to 13% of them singletons. The sample's time point: patch test 3, about 24 weeks after DPC sensitization. Described treatment: therapeutic diphenylcyclopropenone sensitization with weekly scalp DPC. Looked up from germline, CDR1 is MNHEY and CDR2 is SVGAGI. The CDR3 consists of 17 residues. Trimming shortened V by 2 bases and J by 0 bases, and 13 bases separated the two germline ends. General study results and limits: Donors, who had alopecia, may show an immune response that differs from healthy people's.

Sequencing was performed on whole blood, taken in connection with sensitization to the hapten diphenylcyclopropenone (DPC). The rearrangement joins TRBV6-5 to TRBJ1-4; TRBD1 might be the D (6 bases). This TCR derives from a woman aged 25 to 39 with alopecia areata. Some clones in this sample may be carry-over from other donors' samples. The CDR3 bases are TGTGCCAGCAGTTACGGGGCGGGGGCTGCAACTAATGAAAAACTGTTTTTT. Its protein is CASSYGAGAATNEKLFF.